The 14 T cell receptor beta chains below come from one sample, sequenced in a study of blood T cell repertoires in COVID-19. This table comes from immunoSEQ multiplex PCR, and its TCRdb copy is limited to in-frame clones, with some not included. The sample lists 88,000 or so clones, 70% to 80% occurring once. Sequences were obtained from peripheral blood. The receptors derive from a human donor in a cohort sampled during active COVID-19.

V usage is TRBV29-1 and J usage is TRBJ1-1; D is perhaps TRBD1 (5 bases). The V gene's germline CDR1 is SQVTM and CDR2 ANQGSEA. The CDR3 loop spans 12 amino acids. V shed 5 bases and J shed 11 bases, with 18 bases lying between them. The CDR3 sequence: CSVHRDSGGAFF. The CDR3, as DNA: TGCAGCGTTCACCGGGACTCCGGGGGGGCTTTCTTT.

V usage is TRBV2 and J usage is TRBJ2-3, with D unresolved. Trimming pared 3 bases from V and 3 bases from J, leaving 7 bases between. CDR3 length: 13 amino acids. Germline V gene data show CDR1 as SNHLY and CDR2 as FYNNEI. This CDR3 is CASSDQETDTQYF. CDR3 sequence (DNA): TGTGCCAGCAGTGACCAGGAAACAGATACGCAGTATTTT.

The rearrangement links TRBV2 to TRBJ1-5; 7 bases fit TRBD1. This CDR3 is 14 amino acids long. Trimming took 6 bases from V and 2 from J; bases not matched to a gene: 4. Per germline, CDR1 SNHLY and CDR2 FYNNEI. Here the CDR3 reads CASRPDRGNQPQHF. The CDR3 region has the DNA TGTGCCAGCAGGCCTGACAGGGGCAATCAGCCCCAGCATTTT.

The chain combines TRBV30 with TRBJ2-7; possible D gene TRBD2, 5 bases. CDR1 GTSNPN and CDR2 SVGIG come from the germline V gene (reference sequence). There are 12 residues in the CDR3. V lost 5 bases and J lost 2, with 10 bases in between. This CDR3 reads CAWDKEAYEQYF. In DNA, the CDR3 is TGTGCCTGGGACAAGGAGGCCTACGAGCAGTACTTC.

This chain uses TRBV15 with TRBJ1-2; TRBD1 matches at 7 bases. Trimming at V came to 2 bases and at J to 4 bases, leaving 1 base not matched to a gene. The CDR3 runs 13 residues. Looked up from germline, CDR1 is LNHNV and CDR2 is YYDKDF (reference sequence). The CDR3 DNA follows: TGTGCCACCAGCAGAAGGGACAGCTATGGCTACACCTTC. Encoded protein: CATSRRDSYGYTF.

This clone was found once. The V and J genes are TRBV19 and TRBJ2-3, with 7 bases aligning to TRBD1. CDR3 length: 16 residues. Germline assignment: CDR1 LNHDA and CDR2 SQIVND (reference sequence). V shed 9 bases and J 1 base; nucleotides not matched to a gene: 13. CDR3 sequence (DNA): TGTGCCAGCTCGGGCCGATACAGGGGCCGCACAGATACGCAGTATTTT. Protein sequence: CASSGRYRGRTDTQYF.

The chain uses TRBV28 and TRBJ1-2, with D hard to call. Germline values: CDR1 MDHEN, CDR2 SYDVKM. Trimming left V 2 bases short and J 8 bases short, with 21 bases between. There are 16 residues in the CDR3. CDR3 nucleotide sequence: TGTGCCAGCAGTTTAAACGCAGGCAGTGGGTCCTGGGGCTACACCTTC. Protein: CASSLNAGSGSWGYTF.

This sequence joins TRBV7-8 and TRBJ2-7; unclear D gene. The CDR3 totals 15 residues. Trimming took off 5 bases at V and 2 bases at J, with 16 bases between the two ends. Germline lookup yields CDR1 SGHVS and CDR2 FQNEAQ. CDR3 in amino acids: CASSTTFERTYEQYF. In DNA, the CDR3 is TGTGCCAGCAGCACCACATTTGAGAGGACCTACGAGCAGTACTTC.

The gene calls are TRBV28 and TRBJ2-2; TRBD2 matches 13 bases. V dropped 4 bases and J dropped 4; count of bases not matched to a gene: 3. Germline-derived CDR1 and CDR2 are MDHEN and SYDVKM. The CDR3 covers 16 residues. DNA of the CDR3: TGTGCCAGCAGTTCACTAGCGGGAGGGGGCACCGGGGAGCTGTTTTTT. Protein product: CASSSLAGGGTGELFF.

This chain uses TRBV7-2 with TRBJ2-3; 8 positions agree with TRBD1. CDR3 length: 12 amino acids. The V gene end was trimmed by 10 bases and the J gene end by 4 bases; junction bases not matched to a gene: 4. The germline gives CDR1 SGHTA, CDR2 FQGNSA. In nucleotides, the CDR3 is TGTGCCATCAGGACAGGGTCAGATACGCAGTATTTT. Amino acids: CAIRTGSDTQYF. The full variable domain, with the rest looked up from reference TRBV7-2 and TRBJ2-3, is GAGVSQSPSNKVTEKGKDVELRCDPISGHTALYWYRQSLGQGLEFLIYFQGNSAPDKSGLPSDRFSAERTGGSVSTLTIQRTQQEDSAVYLCAIRTGSDTQYFGPGTRLTVL.

The chain has TRBV5-6 and TRBJ2-7, with D possibly being TRBD2 (6 bases). CDR3 length: 13 amino acids. V lost 2 bases to trimming and J lost 7 bases, with 13 bases between them. Germline CDR1 is SGHDT and CDR2 is YYEEEE. The chain's CDR3 is CASSLSGVDEQYF. CDR3 DNA sequence: TGTGCCAGCAGCTTATCGGGAGTTGATGAGCAGTACTTC.

This rearrangement joins TRBV27 to TRBJ2-7, with 7 nucleotides matching TRBD2. Trimming at V came to 0 bases and at J to 3 bases, leaving 14 bases not matched to a gene. The CDR3 totals 18 residues. Germline V lookup: CDR1 MNHEY, CDR2 SMNVEV (reference sequence). CDR3 amino acids: CASSLSFVGREFHYEQYF. CDR3 sequence (DNA): TGTGCCAGCAGTTTATCTTTTGTTGGGCGGGAGTTTCACTACGAGCAGTACTTC.

The rearrangement links TRBV18 to TRBJ1-5; 8 bases align to TRBD1. Per germline, CDR1 KGHSH and CDR2 LQKENI. The CDR3 has 14 residues. Trimming at V came to 6 bases and at J to 3 bases, leaving 4 bases not matched to a gene. CDR3 DNA sequence: TGTGCCAGCTCTCAGGGGGCGTACAATCAGCCCCAGCATTTT. This encodes CASSQGAYNQPQHF.

The V call is TRBV10-3, the J call TRBJ1-2; D gene unclear. Germline CDR1 reads ENHRY; CDR2 reads SYGVKD. V was clipped by 3 bases and J by 7 bases, with 9 bases between them. CDR3 size: 12 residues. The CDR3: CAISEAVRGYTF. As DNA, the CDR3 is TGTGCCATCAGTGAAGCCGTACGTGGCTACACCTTC.